The next 15 T cell receptor beta chains were all read from a single sample in a study of T-cell memory formation after mild COVID-19. MiXCR, applied by TCRdb to the 5' RACE reads, yields one record per CDR3 protein. This sample has around 370,000 distinct CDR3 sequences, with around 21% found just once. The sample consisted of PBMCs or a T cell subset sorted from them (not recorded which). The source is an adult woman who had mild COVID-19 (a few samples of this study predate the infection). Cell type and time point are not known.

The genes are TRBV6-2 or TRBV6-3 and TRBJ1-5; 8 positions match TRBD1. The CDR3 contains 15 residues. The junction had 6 bases not matched to a gene; V was cut back by 6 bases and J by 2 bases. Germline V lookup: CDR1 MNHEY, CDR2 SVGEGT. This chain's CDR3 is CASRGTGGGNQPQHF. The CDR3 nucleotides are TGTGCCAGCAGGGGTACAGGGGGTGGCAATCAGCCCCAGCATTTT.

The chain is built from TRBV7-2 and TRBJ1-5; possibly TRBD1 for D (6 bases). Germline V gene sequence: CDR1 SGHTA, CDR2 FQGNSA. Trimming took off 1 base at V and 4 bases at J, with 14 bases between the two ends. This CDR3 contains 16 residues. In DNA form, the CDR3 reads TGTGCCAGCAGCTTAGGGTCGGGGGCGCGGAATCAGCCCCAGCATTTT. Translating gives CASSLGSGARNQPQHF.

The CDR3 loop reads CASSLAASGSPTMRQFF. The CDR3 DNA sequence: TGTGCCAGCAGCTTAGCCGCCAGCGGCTCGCCTACAATGAGGCAGTTCTTC. The chain couples TRBV7-2 to TRBJ2-1; D is possibly TRBD2 (5 bases). Per germline, CDR1 SGHTA and CDR2 FQGNSA. The CDR3 loop spans 17 amino acids. V was trimmed by 0 bases and J by 12 bases, leaving 24 bases between them.

The J gene is TRBJ2-2, the V gene TRBV6-5; 8 bases agree with TRBD1. This CDR3 has 14 residues. Germline V gives CDR1 MNHEY, CDR2 SVGAGI. With V trimmed by 5 bases and J by 5 bases, 4 bases remained unmatched. CDR3: CASSRTGKTGELFF. For the CDR3, the DNA is TGTGCCAGCAGTAGGACAGGGAAGACCGGGGAGCTGTTTTTT.

This clonotype was counted only a few times. The rearrangement uses TRBV29-1 and TRBJ1-1, with 10 nucleotides matching TRBD1. Looked up from germline, CDR1 is SQVTM and CDR2 is ANQGSEA. The V segment lost 5 bases and the J segment 4 bases; nucleotides outside the gene matches: 1. This CDR3 has 12 residues. CDR3 sequence reads: CSVRTGGTEAFF. The DNA of the CDR3 is TGCAGCGTTCGGACAGGGGGCACTGAAGCTTTCTTT.

The chain is built from TRBV19 and TRBJ2-7; 11 nucleotides match TRBD2. The germline V gene has CDR1 LNHDA and CDR2 SQIVND (reference sequence). Trimming took 10 bases from V and 6 from J; bases not matched to a gene: 11. The CDR3 contains 14 residues. The CDR3 spells CATTVTGTSGEQYF. CDR3 coding DNA: TGTGCCACCACAGTAACCGGGACTAGCGGCGAGCAGTACTTC.

The chain recombines TRBV7-3 with TRBJ2-5; unclear D gene. The V end lost 4 bases, the J end lost 1 base, and 13 bases lay between the germline ends. The CDR3 length is 15 residues. Germline V gene sequence: CDR1 SGHTA, CDR2 FQGTGA. The CDR3 DNA is TGTGCCAGCAGCTCCCTGGGTAGCCCCCAAGAGACCCAGTACTTC. Translated: CASSSLGSPQETQYF.

This clonotype occurred a few times. J is TRBJ1-4 and V is TRBV3-1, with D hard to call. Germline lookup yields CDR1 LGHDT and CDR2 YNNKEL (reference sequence). This CDR3 has 13 residues. Trimming took off 0 bases at V and 8 bases at J, with 7 bases between the two ends. Here the CDR3 DNA reads TGTGCCAGCAGCCAAGATCCGGCAGAAAAACTGTTTTTT. This sequence encodes CASSQDPAEKLFF. The entire variable domain, with the rest obtained from reference TRBV3-1 and TRBJ1-4, is as follows: DTAVSQTPKYLVTQMGNDKSIKCEQNLGHDTMYWYKQDSKKFLKIMFSYNNKELIINETVPNRFSPKSPDKAHLNLHINSLELGDSAVYFCASSQDPAEKLFFGSGTQLSVL.

The chain couples TRBV27 to TRBJ1-1; no clear D gene. V was trimmed by 5 bases and J by 4 bases, leaving 17 bases between them. The CDR3 has 15 residues. Germline CDR1 MNHEY, CDR2 SMNVEV (reference sequence). The CDR3, as DNA: TGTGCCAGCAGTCCTGACGGCTACGCGGGCACTGAAGCTTTCTTT. Translation gives CASSPDGYAGTEAFF.

J is TRBJ2-7 and V is TRBV27, with D uncertain. Deletions cut 6 bases from V and 6 bases from J, with 12 bases between. CDR3 length equals 12 residues. CDR1 and CDR2 from the germline V gene are MNHEY and SMNVEV (reference sequence). The CDR3 sequence is CASRPVGPEQYF. The CDR3 DNA sequence: TGTGCCAGCAGGCCGGTCGGACCCGAGCAGTACTTC.

The chain joins TRBV4-1 to TRBJ1-4, with a tentative D call TRBD1 (5 bases). Trimming took 2 bases from V and 5 from J, leaving 9 bases between them. This CDR3 comprises 14 residues. The germline gives CDR1 MGHRA, CDR2 YSYEKL. The CDR3 region is CASSQQGGNEKLFF. The CDR3 coding sequence is TGCGCCAGCAGCCAACAGGGTGGGAATGAAAAACTGTTTTTT.

This clonotype came up a few times. J is TRBJ1-5 and V is TRBV4-3; D is unresolved. Trimming cost V 4 bases and J 1 base, with 14 bases left between them. CDR3 length: 16 amino acids. Germline V gene data show CDR1 as LGHNA and CDR2 as YSLEER. CDR3 coding DNA: TGCGCCAGCAGCCCTGAGTATTACGTCAGCAATCAGCCCCAGCATTTT. The encoded protein is CASSPEYYVSNQPQHF.

J is TRBJ2-5 and V is TRBV7-9; D unclear. V lost 3 bases to trimming and J lost 4 bases, with 24 bases between them. The germline V gene has CDR1 SEHNR and CDR2 FQNEAQ (reference sequence). This CDR3 has 18 amino acids. The CDR3 region has the DNA TGTGCCAGCAGCTTCAAAAACCCGGACGGATTAATAAGAGAGACCCAGTACTTC. The encoded protein is CASSFKNPDGLIRETQYF.

The chain joins TRBV12-3 or TRBV12-4 to TRBJ2-5; 7 bases agree with TRBD1. J gave up 5 bases and V 2 bases, and 5 bases lay outside the gene matches. This CDR3 has 14 amino acids. The CDR3 region is CASSLFRGPETQYF. For the CDR3, the DNA is TGTGCCAGCAGTTTATTTAGGGGGCCCGAGACCCAGTACTTC.

The chain uses TRBV20-1 and TRBJ1-1, with 10 bases aligning to TRBD1. V lost 6 bases to trimming and J lost 4 bases; unmatched junction nucleotides: 20. CDR1 and CDR2 from the germline V gene are DFQATT and SNEGSKA (reference sequence). There are 18 residues in the CDR3. The CDR3 is CSARKRRIETGGFTEAFF. The CDR3 bases are TGCAGTGCCCGGAAAAGGCGTATCGAGACAGGGGGCTTCACTGAAGCTTTCTTT.